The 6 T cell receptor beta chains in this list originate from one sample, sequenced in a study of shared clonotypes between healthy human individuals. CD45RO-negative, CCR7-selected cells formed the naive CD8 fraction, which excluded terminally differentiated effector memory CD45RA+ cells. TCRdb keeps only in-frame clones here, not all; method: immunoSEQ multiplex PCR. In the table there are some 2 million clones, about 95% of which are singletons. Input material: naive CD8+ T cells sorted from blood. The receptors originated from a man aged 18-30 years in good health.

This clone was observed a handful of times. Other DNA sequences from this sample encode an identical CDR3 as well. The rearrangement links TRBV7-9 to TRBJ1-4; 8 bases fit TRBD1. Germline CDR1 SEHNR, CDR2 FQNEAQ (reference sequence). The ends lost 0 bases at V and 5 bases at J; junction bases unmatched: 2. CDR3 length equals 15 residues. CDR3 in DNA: TGTGCCAGCAGCTTAGCACAGGGGGGAAATGAAAAACTGTTTTTT. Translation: CASSLAQGGNEKLFF.

The CDR3 protein is CASNRGQNEAFF. CDR3 nucleotide sequence: TGTGCCTCGAACAGGGGGCAGAATGAAGCTTTCTTT. The chain couples TRBV10-3 to TRBJ1-1, with 9 bases lining up with TRBD1. The CDR3 consists of 12 residues. V trimming: 11 bases; J trimming: 7 bases; junction bases outside the gene matches: 8. Germline CDR1 reads ENHRY; CDR2 reads SYGVKD.

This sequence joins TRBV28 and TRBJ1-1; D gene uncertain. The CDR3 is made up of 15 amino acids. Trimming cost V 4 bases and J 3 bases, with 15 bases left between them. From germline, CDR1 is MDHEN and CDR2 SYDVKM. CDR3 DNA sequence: TGTGCCAGCAGTTACGCGACGGGTACATACACTGAAGCTTTCTTT. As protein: CASSYATGTYTEAFF.

The CDR3 spells CASSQEQRGAQETQYF. The CDR3 DNA is TGCGCCAGCAGCCAAGAACAGCGGGGAGCCCAAGAGACCCAGTACTTC. J is TRBJ2-5 and V is TRBV4-1; 7 nucleotides agree with TRBD2. The germline V gene has CDR1 MGHRA and CDR2 YSYEKL. The junction had 5 bases not matched to a gene; V was cut back by 0 bases and J by 1 base. The CDR3 spans 16 residues.

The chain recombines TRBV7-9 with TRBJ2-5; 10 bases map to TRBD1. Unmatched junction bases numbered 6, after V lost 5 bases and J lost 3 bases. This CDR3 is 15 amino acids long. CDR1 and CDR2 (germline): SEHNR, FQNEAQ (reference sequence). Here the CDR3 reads CASSAPGQGKETQYF. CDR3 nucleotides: TGTGCCAGCAGCGCACCGGGACAGGGGAAAGAGACCCAGTACTTC.

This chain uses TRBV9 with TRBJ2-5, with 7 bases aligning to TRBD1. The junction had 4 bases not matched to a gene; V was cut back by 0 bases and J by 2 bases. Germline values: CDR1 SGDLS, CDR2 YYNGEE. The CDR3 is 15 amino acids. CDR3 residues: CASSVGGTDQETQYF. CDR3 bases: TGTGCCAGCAGCGTAGGGGGGACAGATCAAGAGACCCAGTACTTC.